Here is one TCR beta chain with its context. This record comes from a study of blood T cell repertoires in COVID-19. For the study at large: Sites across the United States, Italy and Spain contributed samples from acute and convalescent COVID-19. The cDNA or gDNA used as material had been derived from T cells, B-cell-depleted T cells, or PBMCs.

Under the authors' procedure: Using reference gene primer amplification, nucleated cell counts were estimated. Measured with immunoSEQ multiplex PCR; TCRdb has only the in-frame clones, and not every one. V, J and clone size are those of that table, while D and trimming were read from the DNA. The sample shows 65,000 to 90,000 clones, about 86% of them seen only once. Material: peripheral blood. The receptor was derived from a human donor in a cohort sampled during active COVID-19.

The CDR3 protein is CASSMTSSSTDTQYF. The CDR3 DNA reads TGTGCCAGCAGTATGACTAGCTCTAGCACAGATACGCAGTATTTT. The rearrangement links TRBV28 to TRBJ2-3; 7 bases align to TRBD2. The CDR3 is 15 amino acids. The germline V gene has CDR1 MDHEN and CDR2 SYDVKM. Germline trimming cut 5 bases from V and 0 bases from J; bases unmatched to any gene: 5.